These T cell receptor beta chains were read from a single sample in a study of patients and donors after allogeneic stem cell transplantation. A single record per CDR3 protein comes from TCRdb applying MiXCR to the RT-PCR reads. This sample has 150,000 to 200,000 distinct CDR3 sequences, with 30% found just once. Material: blood, either unsorted or a sorted T cell fraction (not recorded which). All receptors derive from a human donor who was either an allogeneic HSCT recipient or a stem cell or donor lymphocyte infusion donor (not recorded which). It is not recorded whose cells these are; they may come from a transplant donor. Both conserved end residues are part of each CDR3. The order of the fields is CDR3 DNA, CDR3 protein, V gene, D gene, clone size, J gene. The D gene is left open where the match is weak. Clone size, where shown, is once, few, many, or a class for clones that have expanded.

DNA: TGTGCCAGCAGTGCCCGACAGTCCTTCTCAGATACGCAGTATTTT
CDR3: CASSARQSFSDTQYF
V: TRBV28
D: -
size: few
J: TRBJ2-3

DNA: TGCAGCGGACTAGCGGGAGGGTACGAGCAGTACTTC
CDR3: CSGLAGGYEQYF
V: TRBV20-1
D: TRBD2
size: few
J: TRBJ2-7

DNA: TGTGCCAGCAAAGGGGACAGGGGGCGATCACCCCTCCACTTT
CDR3: CASKGDRGRSPLHF
V: TRBV19
D: TRBD1
size: -
J: TRBJ1-6

DNA: TGTGCCAGCATCGAGGCGCATGGCTACACCTTC
CDR3: CASIEAHGYTF
V: TRBV2
D: -
size: many
J: TRBJ1-2

DNA: TGTGCCAGCGCCCGTCAGGGAACCACTGAAGCTTTCTTT
CDR3: CASARQGTTEAFF
V: TRBV2
D: -
size: few
J: TRBJ1-1

DNA: TGTGCCAGCAGCTATGGGACAGGGGCAGATACGCAGTATTTT
CDR3: CASSYGTGADTQYF
V: TRBV6-2/TRBV6-3
D: TRBD1
size: -
J: TRBJ2-3

DNA: TGTGCCAGCAGCCCGGACTGGAGGGAGTTGTATTATACGCAGTATTTT
CDR3: CASSPDWRELYYTQYF
V: TRBV11-2
D: -
size: -
J: TRBJ2-3

DNA: TGTGCCAGCAGCCAAGGGGGATCCTATGGCTACACCTTC
CDR3: CASSQGGSYGYTF
V: TRBV3-1
D: -
size: many
J: TRBJ1-2

DNA: TGTGCCAGCAGTACCCCAAGGGGTAGTCCGTACGAGCAGTACTTC
CDR3: CASSTPRGSPYEQYF
V: TRBV6-5
D: -
size: few
J: TRBJ2-7

DNA: TGCAGCGTTGAAGTACGGACAGCGATTTATGGCTACACCTTC
CDR3: CSVEVRTAIYGYTF
V: TRBV29-1
D: -
size: -
J: TRBJ1-2

DNA: TGTGCCAGCAGCTCACTAGCGGGAGGAACGGCAGATACGCAGTATTTT
CDR3: CASSSLAGGTADTQYF
V: TRBV7-6
D: TRBD2
size: -
J: TRBJ2-3

DNA: TGTGCCAGCAGTCCAATGGGACAGGGAGACGATCAGCCCCAGCATTTT
CDR3: CASSPMGQGDDQPQHF
V: TRBV12-3/TRBV12-4
D: TRBD1
size: few
J: TRBJ1-5

DNA: TGTGCCAGCAGGGGGCGGAGGGGCCAGCCCCAGCATTTT
CDR3: CASRGRRGQPQHF
V: TRBV12-3/TRBV12-4
D: -
size: few
J: TRBJ1-5

DNA: TGTGCCAGCAGCTTGTATGGGATCACAGATACGCAGTATTTT
CDR3: CASSLYGITDTQYF
V: TRBV5-5
D: -
size: few
J: TRBJ2-3

DNA: TGCGCCAGCAGCGCGCCGGGACAGGGGTCCTACGAGCAGTACTTC
CDR3: CASSAPGQGSYEQYF
V: TRBV5-1
D: TRBD1
size: -
J: TRBJ2-7

DNA: TGTGCCAGCAGCTCACCACAGGGCTCCCTACGCCCAGATACGCAGTATTTT
CDR3: CASSSPQGSLRPDTQYF
V: TRBV7-9
D: -
size: many
J: TRBJ2-3

DNA: TGTGCCAGCAGTTTTGAGAGCTGGAATTCACCCCTCCACTTT
CDR3: CASSFESWNSPLHF
V: TRBV27
D: -
size: -
J: TRBJ1-6

DNA: TGTGCCAGCAGCTTAGTAGATACGCAGTATTTT
CDR3: CASSLVDTQYF
V: TRBV11-2
D: -
size: many
J: TRBJ2-3

DNA: TGTGCCAGCAGCCAAGGGTACAATGAGCAGTTCTTC
CDR3: CASSQGYNEQFF
V: TRBV12-3/TRBV12-4
D: -
size: -
J: TRBJ2-1

DNA: TGCGCCAGCAGCCCGGGACAGGCAAGGTCCTACGAGCAGTACTTC
CDR3: CASSPGQARSYEQYF
V: TRBV5-1
D: TRBD1
size: -
J: TRBJ2-7

DNA: TGTGCCAGCAGCTTAACAGGGGGCTTGGATGAAAAACTGTTTTTT
CDR3: CASSLTGGLDEKLFF
V: TRBV7-2
D: TRBD1
size: few
J: TRBJ1-4

DNA: TGCAGTGCTAGATCGGAGGGACTAGCGGCCTTCGAGCAGTACTTC
CDR3: CSARSEGLAAFEQYF
V: TRBV20-1
D: TRBD2
size: -
J: TRBJ2-7

DNA: TGCGCCAGCAGCTCAACGGGACAAGACGTGGTTGTTGGCTACACCTTC
CDR3: CASSSTGQDVVVGYTF
V: TRBV5-1
D: -
size: -
J: TRBJ1-2

DNA: TGTGCCAGCAGCGACACAGAAGGTCAGCCCCAGCATTTT
CDR3: CASSDTEGQPQHF
V: TRBV7-2
D: -
size: -
J: TRBJ1-5

DNA: TGTGCCAGCAGCTTGTGGACTAGCGGGAGGCGAGATACGCAGTATTTT
CDR3: CASSLWTSGRRDTQYF
V: TRBV7-9
D: TRBD2
size: -
J: TRBJ2-3

DNA: TGTGCCAGCAGCCCGGCGACAGGGAGGCGCAATCAGCCCCAGCATTTT
CDR3: CASSPATGRRNQPQHF
V: TRBV7-2
D: TRBD1
size: few
J: TRBJ1-5

DNA: TGTGCCAGCAGCCAAGTCGCCGGGGGAGGCCAGCCCCAGCATTTT
CDR3: CASSQVAGGGQPQHF
V: TRBV4-2
D: -
size: few
J: TRBJ1-5

DNA: TGTGCCATCCAGCAGGGGAGCTCCGGCGAGCAGTACTTC
CDR3: CAIQQGSSGEQYF
V: TRBV2
D: -
size: -
J: TRBJ2-7

DNA: TGCGCCAGCAGCCAAGCCCTCTTGGCCCAGTACTTC
CDR3: CASSQALLAQYF
V: TRBV4-1
D: -
size: -
J: TRBJ2-5

DNA: TGTGCCAGCAGCTTGAAGTTGGTGGATTACTATGGCTACACCTTC
CDR3: CASSLKLVDYYGYTF
V: TRBV7-9
D: -
size: -
J: TRBJ1-2

DNA: TGTGCCAGCAGTTTTACACAGGTATATAGCGAGCAGTACTTC
CDR3: CASSFTQVYSEQYF
V: TRBV12-3/TRBV12-4
D: -
size: -
J: TRBJ2-7

DNA: TGTGCCAGCAGCTACCCGGACAGGAATTCACCCCTCCACTTT
CDR3: CASSYPDRNSPLHF
V: TRBV14
D: TRBD1
size: few
J: TRBJ1-6

DNA: TGTGCCAGCAGCCCGGGGGACAGGGGGGTAAAACTGTTTTTT
CDR3: CASSPGDRGVKLFF
V: TRBV12-3/TRBV12-4
D: TRBD1
size: few
J: TRBJ1-4

DNA: TGCAGTGCCCGGGACCACGCCTACGAGCAGTACTTC
CDR3: CSARDHAYEQYF
V: TRBV20-1
D: -
size: -
J: TRBJ2-7

DNA: TGTGCCAGCAGTACCGGGGGTCGCAGACGACGGGGGGACTTC
CDR3: CASSTGGRRRRGDF
V: TRBV12-3/TRBV12-4
D: TRBD2
size: -
J: TRBJ2-5

DNA: TGTGCCAGCAGTTATTCTGGGGGGGACCATGAAAAACTGTTTTTT
CDR3: CASSYSGGDHEKLFF
V: TRBV6-5
D: -
size: -
J: TRBJ1-4

DNA: TGCGCCAGCAGCTTGATGGGGCACACCGGGGAGCTGTTTTTT
CDR3: CASSLMGHTGELFF
V: TRBV5-1
D: -
size: -
J: TRBJ2-2

DNA: TGTGCCAGCAGCGTAGACGTGACTAGCGGGCTCGATGAGCAGTTCTTC
CDR3: CASSVDVTSGLDEQFF
V: TRBV9
D: TRBD2
size: -
J: TRBJ2-1

DNA: TGTGCCAGCAGCTTGAGGAATGAAAAACTGTTTTTT
CDR3: CASSLRNEKLFF
V: TRBV5-4
D: -
size: few
J: TRBJ1-4

DNA: TGCGCCAGCAGCCAAGTTTCGGGTCCAGATACGCAGTATTTT
CDR3: CASSQVSGPDTQYF
V: TRBV4-3
D: -
size: few
J: TRBJ2-3

DNA: TGCGCCAGCAGCCCCGGGACAGCATCTGGAAACACCATATATTTT
CDR3: CASSPGTASGNTIYF
V: TRBV5-1
D: TRBD1
size: many
J: TRBJ1-3

DNA: TGCGCCAGCAGCGCCTGGACTTTTAGCTCCTACGAGCAGTACTTC
CDR3: CASSAWTFSSYEQYF
V: TRBV5-1
D: -
size: once
J: TRBJ2-7

DNA: TGTGCCAGCTCACCAACAGGGTATAATCAGCCCCAGCATTTT
CDR3: CASSPTGYNQPQHF
V: TRBV18
D: -
size: -
J: TRBJ1-5

DNA: TGTGCCAGCAGCGTAGTAGGGGAGGACGGTATCGAGCAGTACTTC
CDR3: CASSVVGEDGIEQYF
V: TRBV9
D: -
size: few
J: TRBJ2-7